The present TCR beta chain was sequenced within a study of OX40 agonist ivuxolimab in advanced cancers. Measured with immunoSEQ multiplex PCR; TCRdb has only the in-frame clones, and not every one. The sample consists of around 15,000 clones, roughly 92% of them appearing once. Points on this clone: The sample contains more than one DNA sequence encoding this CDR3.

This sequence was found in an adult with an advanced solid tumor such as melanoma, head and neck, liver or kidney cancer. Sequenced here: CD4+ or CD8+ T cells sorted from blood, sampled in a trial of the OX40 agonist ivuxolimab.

Here the CDR3 DNA reads TGTGCCAGCAGCTTGACAGGGAGCAATCAGCCCCAGCATTTT. It codes for CASSLTGSNQPQHF. The chain combines TRBV5-6 with TRBJ1-5; D is perhaps TRBD1 (6 bases). Trimming took off 1 base at V and 1 base at J, with 6 bases between the two ends. CDR1 and CDR2 from the germline V gene are SGHDT and YYEEEE. The CDR3 sequence is 14 residues long. Combining the CDR3 with reference TRBV5-6 and TRBJ1-5 gives the whole variable domain DAGVTQSPTHLIKTRGQQVTLRCSPKSGHDTVSWYQQALGQGPQFIFQYYEEEERQRGNFPDRFSGHQFPNYSSELNVNALLLGDSALYLCASSLTGSNQPQHFGDGTRLSIL.